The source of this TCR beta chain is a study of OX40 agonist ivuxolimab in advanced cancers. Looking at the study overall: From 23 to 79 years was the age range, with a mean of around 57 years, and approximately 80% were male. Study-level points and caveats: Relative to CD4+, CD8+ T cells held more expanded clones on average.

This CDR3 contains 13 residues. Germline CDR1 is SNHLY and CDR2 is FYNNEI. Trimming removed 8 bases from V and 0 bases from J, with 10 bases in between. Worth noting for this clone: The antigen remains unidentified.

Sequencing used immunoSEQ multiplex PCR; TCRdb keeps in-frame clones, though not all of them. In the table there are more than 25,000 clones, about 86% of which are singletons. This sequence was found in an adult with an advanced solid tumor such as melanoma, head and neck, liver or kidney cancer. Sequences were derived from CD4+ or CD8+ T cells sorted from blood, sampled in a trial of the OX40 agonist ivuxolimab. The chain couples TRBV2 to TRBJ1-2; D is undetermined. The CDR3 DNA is TGTGCCAGCTACAGAAGATCTAACTATGGCTACACCTTC. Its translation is CASYRRSNYGYTF.